This is a list of T cell receptor beta chains from one sample in a study of CD8 T cells in ankylosing spondylitis. TCRdb re-analysed the 5' RACE reads in MiXCR, keeping a single row per CDR3 protein. Of some 800,000 distinct CDR3 sequences listed, approximately 12% were seen once; the top ten hold approximately 0.46%. What was sequenced was blood, either unsorted or a sorted T cell fraction (not recorded which). The receptors shown here come from a male donor with ankylosing spondylitis. Both conserved end residues are part of each CDR3. The order of the fields is CDR3 length, V gene, CDR3 protein.

cdr3_length: 16
v_call: TRBV5-1
cdr3_aa: CASSPGQGAINQPQHF

cdr3_length: 16
v_call: TRBV4-2
cdr3_aa: CASSHPAGTGNYGYTF

cdr3_length: 15
v_call: TRBV7-3
cdr3_aa: CASSRNARGNGELFF

cdr3_length: 14
v_call: TRBV20-1
cdr3_aa: CSALLASSYNEQFF

cdr3_length: 12
v_call: TRBV7-2
cdr3_aa: CASSDPLNEQFF

cdr3_length: 13
v_call: TRBV12-3/TRBV12-4
cdr3_aa: CATRQTLNQPQHF

cdr3_length: 14
v_call: TRBV6-5
cdr3_aa: CASSYVEINQPQHF

cdr3_length: 14
v_call: TRBV30
cdr3_aa: CAWSPGTGAGELFF

cdr3_length: 15
v_call: TRBV7-6
cdr3_aa: CASSLDNRGTYEQYF

cdr3_length: 14
v_call: TRBV5-1
cdr3_aa: CASSLLPHQGEQYF

cdr3_length: 14
v_call: TRBV20-1
cdr3_aa: CSARRMSGPLAQYF

cdr3_length: 16
v_call: TRBV7-2
cdr3_aa: CASSLVWQANTGELFF

cdr3_length: 14
v_call: TRBV25-1
cdr3_aa: CASSLAGAKNIQYF

cdr3_length: 15
v_call: TRBV11-2
cdr3_aa: CASSTWEGYQETQYF

cdr3_length: 15
v_call: TRBV6-1
cdr3_aa: CASSRSGRLNSPLHF

cdr3_length: 14
v_call: TRBV20-1
cdr3_aa: CSAGSSGPSYEQYF

cdr3_length: 15
v_call: TRBV7-9
cdr3_aa: CASSFDQGQRREAFF

cdr3_length: 14
v_call: TRBV7-2
cdr3_aa: CASSTDVNTGELFF

cdr3_length: 14
v_call: TRBV20-1
cdr3_aa: CSARDYGNFYGYTF

cdr3_length: 15
v_call: TRBV5-1
cdr3_aa: CASSEEDSSYNEQFF

cdr3_length: 16
v_call: TRBV10-3
cdr3_aa: CAISATSGGSYNEQFF

cdr3_length: 12
v_call: TRBV20-1
cdr3_aa: CSARDSANVLTF

cdr3_length: 17
v_call: TRBV18
cdr3_aa: CASSPSATSQGVTEAFF

cdr3_length: 14
v_call: TRBV5-1
cdr3_aa: CASRTSGSTDEQFF

cdr3_length: 15
v_call: TRBV5-1
cdr3_aa: CASSFAGRAYNEQFF

cdr3_length: 13
v_call: TRBV20-1
cdr3_aa: CSAPTGHTYEQYF

cdr3_length: 16
v_call: TRBV5-8
cdr3_aa: CASSLRGSRIYGEQFF

cdr3_length: 12
v_call: TRBV14
cdr3_aa: CASSHGSSPLHF

cdr3_length: 15
v_call: TRBV27
cdr3_aa: CASSPRPEGWTEAFF

cdr3_length: 13
v_call: TRBV5-1
cdr3_aa: CASSGDPNTEAFF

cdr3_length: 16
v_call: TRBV5-1
cdr3_aa: CASSLGLALITDTQYF

cdr3_length: 16
v_call: TRBV5-1
cdr3_aa: CASSSRPTGEDEKLFF

cdr3_length: 14
v_call: TRBV29-1
cdr3_aa: CSGRGTVHNEKLFF

cdr3_length: 12
v_call: TRBV20-1
cdr3_aa: CSAIRLKDIQYF

cdr3_length: 14
v_call: TRBV20-1
cdr3_aa: CSAAGTANTGELFF

cdr3_length: 16
v_call: TRBV7-8
cdr3_aa: CASSPRRSGPYNEQFF